This T cell receptor (beta chain) came from a study of blood T cell repertoires in COVID-19. Study-level background: PBMCs, B-cell-depleted T cells, or T cells were the source of the cDNA or gDNA that made up the material.

Trimming removed 4 bases at V and 5 bases at J, with 3 bases between. Germline assignment: CDR1 SGHDT and CDR2 YYEEEE. CDR3 length: 10 residues. How the authors handled the data: Reference gene primer amplification gave nucleated cell count estimates. The method was immunoSEQ multiplex PCR; TCRdb's version includes in-frame clones alone and lacks a portion of them. V, J and clone size reflect that table, while D and trimming were determined from the DNA. Found here are a few hundred thousand clones, around 86% of them singletons; the top ten hold approximately 5.3%. The sample was peripheral blood. The clonotype originates from a human donor in a cohort sampled during active COVID-19. The V and J genes are TRBV5-6 and TRBJ1-2; D is unresolved. This CDR3 reads CASSLYGYTF. CDR3 nucleotide sequence: TGTGCCAGCAGCCTATATGGCTACACCTTC.